This T cell receptor (beta chain) was sequenced for a study of cytomegalovirus exposure and HLA in healthy donors. Study-wide context: Out of approximately 170 million T cells, an earlier analysis found over 90 million unique TCR beta sequences in total.

The CDR3 runs 16 residues. Germline V gene data show CDR1 as SGHRS and CDR2 as YFSETQ. Unmatched junction bases numbered 3, after V lost 0 bases and J lost 4 bases. On this clone: Its antigen is not identified.

Overall study results and limits: As a later analysis revealed, the rate of TCR association differed by HLA locus, with DRB1 most and HLA-C fewest. Around 160 TCR beta chains were listed as cytomegalovirus-associated.

The PCR used 60 Vbeta and 13 Jbeta primers. TCRdb's table, derived via immunoSEQ multiplex PCR, lists solely in-frame clones and lacks some. The repertoire consists of around 130,000 clones, with about two thirds occurring once and the leading ten covering 6.6%. Donors were ostensibly healthy at sampling, although undocumented immune exposures were probable. The TCR originated in a middle-aged man in good health and CMV-seropositive. V and J are TRBV5-1 and TRBJ2-3; 12 nucleotides align to TRBD2. Sample: PBMCs. CDR3 residues: CASSLGLAGVADTQYF. DNA for the CDR3: TGCGCCAGCAGCTTGGGACTAGCGGGAGTCGCAGATACGCAGTATTTT.